These 22 T cell receptor beta chains share one sample of origin, sequenced in a study of blood T cell repertoires in COVID-19. Produced via immunoSEQ multiplex PCR; TCRdb's table is partial and in-frame only. The sample lists about 140,000 clones, roughly 85% occurring once. Sequenced material: peripheral blood. The receptors were sampled from a man between 60 and 70 years old with acute or convalescent COVID-19.

Concerning this clone: The same CDR3 also results from other DNA sequences found in this sample. This chain joins TRBV20-1 and TRBJ2-5; no clear D gene. Deletions cut 3 bases from V and 4 bases from J, with 9 bases between. The CDR3 is 12 residues long. Germline assignment: CDR1 DFQATT and CDR2 SNEGSKA (reference sequence). The CDR3 region has the DNA TGCAGTGCTAGTCCGACGGGAGAGACCCAGTACTTC. Encoded protein: CSASPTGETQYF.

J is TRBJ1-2 and V is TRBV5-4, with 7 bases aligning to TRBD1. Germline assignment: CDR1 SGHNT and CDR2 YYREEE (reference sequence). V shed 0 bases and J 2 bases; nucleotides not matched to a gene: 4. The CDR3 has 15 residues. CDR3 nucleotides: TGTGCCAGCAGCTTGGGAAGACAGGGAAACTATGGCTACACCTTC. Residues: CASSLGRQGNYGYTF.

V gene TRBV7-6 combines with J gene TRBJ1-4; D is possibly TRBD1 (6 bases). Germline CDR1 reads SGHVS; CDR2 reads FNYEAQ. The CDR3 has 15 residues. V was shortened by 5 bases and J by 1 base, with 11 bases between the two germline ends. The CDR3 DNA sequence: TGTGCCAGCAGCCCCCACAGGGTAACTAATGAAAAACTGTTTTTT. It translates to CASSPHRVTNEKLFF.

The V call is TRBV6-2 or TRBV6-3, the J call TRBJ1-5; no reliable D call. Germline assignment: CDR1 MNHEY and CDR2 SVGEGT. Trimming shortened V by 5 bases and J by 7 bases, and 21 bases separated the two germline ends. This CDR3 is built from 16 residues. The CDR3 coding sequence is TGTGCCAGCAGTCCCTCGGGGAGACTCCTGGGGCAGCCCCAGCATTTT. Amino acid sequence: CASSPSGRLLGQPQHF.

This rearrangement joins TRBV5-5 to TRBJ1-2; TRBD1 agrees at 7 bases. CDR1 SGHKS and CDR2 YYEKEE come from the germline V gene (reference sequence). V lost 0 bases to trimming and J lost 1 base; unmatched junction nucleotides: 6. This CDR3 has 16 residues. CDR3 amino acids: CASSLDVGQVNYGYTF. The CDR3 DNA reads as TGTGCCAGCAGCTTGGATGTCGGACAGGTTAACTATGGCTACACCTTC.

J is TRBJ2-7 and V is TRBV3-1 (or the pseudogene TRBV3-2), with D possibly being TRBD2 (5 bases). The CDR3 covers 16 residues. Germline CDR1 reads LGHDT; CDR2 reads YNNKEL (reference sequence). The germline V and J ends were trimmed by 4 bases and 6 bases, with 22 bases remaining between them. The CDR3 loop reads CASSLRSASHPGEQYF. Written as DNA, the CDR3 is TGTGCCAGCAGCCTAAGATCCGCTAGCCACCCAGGCGAGCAGTACTTC.

The genes are TRBV7-2 and TRBJ2-7; D may be TRBD2 (7 bases). The CDR3 has 14 amino acids. V was clipped by 5 bases and J by 2 bases, with 13 bases between them. CDR1 and CDR2 from the germline V gene are SGHTA and FQGNSA. CDR3 coding DNA: TGTGCCAGCAGCGGGGGCGGGAGAACCTACGAGCAGTACTTC. It is translated as CASSGGGRTYEQYF.

The chain joins TRBV27 to TRBJ2-3; D remains ambiguous. The V and J ends lost 10 bases and 2 bases respectively, with 13 bases between them. Germline V CDR1 and CDR2: MNHEY, SMNVEV (reference sequence). The CDR3 has 13 amino acids. The CDR3 reads CATKTTHTDTQYF. The DNA for the CDR3 is TGTGCCACCAAAACCACACACACAGATACGCAGTATTTT.

V gene TRBV27 combines with J gene TRBJ2-1; possible D gene TRBD1, 6 bases. The CDR3 covers 15 residues. The germline gives CDR1 MNHEY, CDR2 SMNVEV (reference sequence). Trimming left V 7 bases short and J 5 bases short, with 18 bases between. This CDR3 is CASKETGYIDNEQFF. CDR3 bases: TGTGCCAGCAAAGAAACAGGGTATATCGACAATGAGCAGTTCTTC.

The sample holds one count of this clone. This rearrangement joins TRBV3-1 (or the pseudogene TRBV3-2) to TRBJ1-3, with no clear D. The CDR3 runs to 15 residues. Trimming removed 6 bases at V and 0 bases at J, with 12 bases between. The germline V gene has CDR1 LGHDT and CDR2 YNNKEL (reference sequence). The CDR3 reads CASSPYTRSGNTIYF. CDR3 in DNA: TGTGCCAGCAGTCCTTACACCCGCTCTGGAAACACCATATATTTT.

This clone was counted a single time. The identical CDR3 is also encoded by other nucleotide sequences in the sample. This chain uses TRBV5-1 with TRBJ1-2; TRBD1 aligns across 7 bases. This CDR3 spans 12 amino acids. After removal of 0 bases from V and 8 bases from J, the junction contained 1 base not matched to a gene. The germline gives CDR1 SGHRS, CDR2 YFSETQ. Written as DNA, the CDR3 is TGCGCCAGCAGCTTGGGGACAGGAGGCTACACCTTC. It translates to CASSLGTGGYTF.

The rearrangement joins TRBV6-1 to TRBJ2-1, with TRBD2 matching over 7 bases. V shed 4 bases, J shed 6 bases, and the junction held 15 bases outside the gene matches. This CDR3 has 17 residues. Germline V gene sequence: CDR1 MNHNS, CDR2 SASEGT. CDR3 sequence: CASSAAATSPWGNEQFF. CDR3 coding DNA: TGTGCCAGCAGTGCCGCCGCGACTAGCCCCTGGGGCAATGAGCAGTTCTTC.

The chain combines TRBV24-1 with TRBJ2-5; 9 nucleotides agree with TRBD1. CDR1 and CDR2 (germline): KGHDR, SFDVKD. V shed 5 bases and J 4 bases; nucleotides not matched to a gene: 4. The CDR3 has 14 residues. The DNA for the CDR3 is TGTGCCACCAGTGCCGTGACAGGGGGAGAGACCCAGTACTTC. Protein: CATSAVTGGETQYF.

The sample holds a few counts of this clone. J is TRBJ2-1 and V is TRBV29-1, with 9 nucleotides matching TRBD2. This CDR3 comprises 12 residues. After removal of 7 bases from V and 5 bases from J, the junction contained 3 bases not matched to a gene. The germline gives CDR1 SQVTM, CDR2 ANQGSEA. For the CDR3, the DNA is TGCAGCGCCCCTAGCGGGAACAATGAGCAGTTCTTC. It encodes CSAPSGNNEQFF.

This chain connects TRBV30 to TRBJ1-2, with no clear D. The CDR3 covers 15 residues. V shed 4 bases and J shed 4 bases, with 19 bases lying between them. CDR1 GTSNPN and CDR2 SVGIG come from the germline V gene (reference sequence). This CDR3 is CAWTRPGEVVYGYTF. Here the CDR3 DNA reads TGTGCCTGGACCCGACCGGGAGAGGTAGTCTATGGCTACACCTTC.

This chain links TRBV5-1 with TRBJ2-2; no clear D gene. V was trimmed by 0 bases and J by 0 bases, leaving 6 bases between them. The CDR3 loop spans 15 amino acids. Germline V gene lookup returns CDR1 SGHRS and CDR2 YFSETQ. CDR3 sequence: CASSLGLSNTGELFF. The CDR3 DNA follows: TGCGCCAGCAGCTTGGGGCTCTCGAACACCGGGGAGCTGTTTTTT. The full variable domain, in which reference TRBV5-1 and TRBJ2-2 provide the parts outside the CDR3, is KAGVTQTPRYLIKTRGQQVTLSCSPISGHRSVSWYQQTPGQGLQFLFEYFSETQRNKGNFPGRFSGRQFSNSRSEMNVSTLELGDSALYLCASSLGLSNTGELFFGEGSRLTVL.

V usage is TRBV6-5 and J usage is TRBJ2-2; TRBD1 matches 8 bases. The CDR3 totals 14 residues. The V and J ends lost 6 bases and 8 bases, in that order; junction bases with no gene match: 8. Germline loops: CDR1 MNHEY, CDR2 SVGAGI. The CDR3, as DNA: TGTGCCAGCAGCCCAGGGGGCGCGAGTGGGGAGCTGTTTTTT. It is translated as CASSPGGASGELFF.

This clone has just a few counts. The rearrangement uses TRBV4-3 and TRBJ1-2; D might be TRBD1 (5 bases). The V end was cut by 3 bases, the J end by 7 bases, with 21 bases between. This CDR3 is 16 amino acids long. Germline values: CDR1 LGHNA, CDR2 YSLEER. In DNA form, the CDR3 reads TGCGCCAGCAGCCAGATAGGGGCCGGGGGTTCCGGTGGCTACACCTTC. This gives the protein CASSQIGAGGSGGYTF.

In this sample, this clone turned up a few times. The V and J genes are TRBV27 and TRBJ2-7, with D perhaps matching TRBD1 (5 bases). The CDR3 totals 14 residues. Germline V lookup: CDR1 MNHEY, CDR2 SMNVEV (reference sequence). Trimming removed 5 bases at V and 2 bases at J, with 13 bases between. CDR3 bases: TGTGCCAGCAGTCCGGCGACAGTGGCCTACGAGCAGTACTTC. Protein sequence: CASSPATVAYEQYF.

The chain combines TRBV11-3 with TRBJ2-1; D uncertain. V was trimmed by 2 bases and J by 7 bases, leaving 12 bases between them. The CDR3 has 14 residues. Germline V lookup: CDR1 SGHNT, CDR2 YENEEA. The CDR3: CASSLSNRRNEQFF. The DNA of the CDR3 is TGTGCCAGCAGCTTAAGTAATAGGCGGAATGAGCAGTTCTTC.

The V gene is TRBV27, the J gene TRBJ2-7, with TRBD2 as a possible D gene (6 bases). CDR1 and CDR2 from the germline V gene are MNHEY and SMNVEV (reference sequence). The CDR3 is made up of 13 amino acids. Trimming left V 4 bases short and J 3 bases short, with 10 bases between. The CDR3 reads CASSWRVGYEQYF. DNA of the CDR3: TGTGCCAGCAGTTGGAGGGTGGGCTACGAGCAGTACTTC.

The V gene is TRBV10-3, the J gene TRBJ2-3, with D possibly matching TRBD2 (6 bases). The CDR3 is made up of 15 amino acids. CDR1 is ENHRY, CDR2 SYGVKD, per germline. V was shortened by 6 bases and J by 2 bases, with 15 bases between the two germline ends. For the CDR3, the DNA is TGTGCCATCAGCACGACTAGGCCGAACACAGATACGCAGTATTTT. Amino acid sequence: CAISTTRPNTDTQYF.